This TCR beta chain was identified during a study of persistence of HIV-infected CD4 T cells. Turning to the study itself: Two participants gave one leukapheresis sample; others gave up to roughly 200 mL blood repeatedly.

Lysates of CMV-infected fibroblasts at 10 ug/mL stimulated these cells. CD40L-negative CD69-negative CD45RO-high memory CD4+ T cells were sorted as populations depleted of antigen-responding cells. CD8-depleted PBMCs were stimulated about 17 hours with anti-CD28/CD49d costimulation, CD40-blocking antibody and enfuvirtide. Sequencing used immunoSEQ version 4 in survey mode. Repertoires were generated with immunoSEQ multiplex PCR, while TCRdb's copy carries only in-frame clones and drops some. Altogether about 28,000 clones are present, approximately 78% being singletons, with the ten largest covering around 4.6%. A remark on this clone: Its antigen remains unidentified.

This CDR3 spans 16 amino acids. Germline-derived CDR1 and CDR2 are SGHTA and FQGNSA. Trimming removed 1 base at V and 1 base at J, with 11 bases between. Overall study results and limits: Compared with CD3/CD28-stimulated cells, CMV- and Gag-responding cells showed lower TCRbeta richness. Antigen-responding cells were enriched for degenerate expanded CDR3beta sequences.

This material consisted of CD4+ T cells sorted from PBMCs after roughly 17-hour stimulation, taken from a patient who received antiretroviral therapy. This TCR was recovered from an adult man with HIV who was CMV-seropositive. This rearrangement joins TRBV7-2 to TRBJ2-4, with D uncertain. The CDR3 nucleotides are TGTGCCAGCAGCTTAGGAGGTTCTTGGGCCAAAAACATTCAGTACTTC. It is translated as CASSLGGSWAKNIQYF.